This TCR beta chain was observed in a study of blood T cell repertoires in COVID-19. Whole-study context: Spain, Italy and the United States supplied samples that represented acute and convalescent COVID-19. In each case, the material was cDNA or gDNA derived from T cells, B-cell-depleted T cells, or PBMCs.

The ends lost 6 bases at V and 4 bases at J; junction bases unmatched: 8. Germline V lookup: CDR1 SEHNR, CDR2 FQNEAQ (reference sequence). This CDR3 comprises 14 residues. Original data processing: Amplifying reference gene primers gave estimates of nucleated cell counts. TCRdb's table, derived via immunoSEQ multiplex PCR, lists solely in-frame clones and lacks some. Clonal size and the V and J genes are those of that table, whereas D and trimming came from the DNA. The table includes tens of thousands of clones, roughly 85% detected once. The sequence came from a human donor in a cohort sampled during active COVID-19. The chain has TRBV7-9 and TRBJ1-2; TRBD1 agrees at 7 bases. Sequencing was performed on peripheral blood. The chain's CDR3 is CASSRQGSGYGYTF. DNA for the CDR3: TGTGCCAGCAGTCGACAGGGTAGTGGCTATGGCTACACCTTC.